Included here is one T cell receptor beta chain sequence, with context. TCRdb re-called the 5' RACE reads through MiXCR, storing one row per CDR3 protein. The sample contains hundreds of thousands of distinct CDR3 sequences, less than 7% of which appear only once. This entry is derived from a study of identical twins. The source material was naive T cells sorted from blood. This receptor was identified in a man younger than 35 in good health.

In DNA form, the CDR3 reads TGTGCCAGCAGTGAACTAGCGGGAGCGGGCCATGAGCAGTTCTTC. Translation gives CASSELAGAGHEQFF. This rearrangement joins TRBV25-1 to TRBJ2-1; 10 bases map to TRBD2. The CDR3 spans 15 residues. V lost 2 bases, J lost 8 bases, and 6 bases stayed unmatched. Germline V gene sequence: CDR1 MGHDK, CDR2 SYGVNS.